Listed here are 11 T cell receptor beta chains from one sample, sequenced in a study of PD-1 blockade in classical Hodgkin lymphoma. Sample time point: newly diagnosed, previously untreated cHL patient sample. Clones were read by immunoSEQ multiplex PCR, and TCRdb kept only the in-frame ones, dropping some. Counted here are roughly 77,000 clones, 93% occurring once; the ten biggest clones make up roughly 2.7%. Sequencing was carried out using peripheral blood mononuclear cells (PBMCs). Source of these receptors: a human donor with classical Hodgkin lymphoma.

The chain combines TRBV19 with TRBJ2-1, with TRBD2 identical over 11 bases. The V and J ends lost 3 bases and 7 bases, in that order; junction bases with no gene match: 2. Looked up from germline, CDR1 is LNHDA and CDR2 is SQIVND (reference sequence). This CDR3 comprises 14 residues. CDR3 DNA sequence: TGTGCCAGTAGTATGACTAGCGGGATGAATGAGCAGTTCTTC. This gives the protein CASSMTSGMNEQFF.

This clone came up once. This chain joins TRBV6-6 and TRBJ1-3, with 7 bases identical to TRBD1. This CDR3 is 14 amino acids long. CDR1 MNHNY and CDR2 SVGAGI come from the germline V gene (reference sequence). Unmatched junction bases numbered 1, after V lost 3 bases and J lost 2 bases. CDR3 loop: CASSYTGAGNTIYF. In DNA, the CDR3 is TGTGCCAGCAGTTATACAGGGGCTGGAAACACCATATATTTT.

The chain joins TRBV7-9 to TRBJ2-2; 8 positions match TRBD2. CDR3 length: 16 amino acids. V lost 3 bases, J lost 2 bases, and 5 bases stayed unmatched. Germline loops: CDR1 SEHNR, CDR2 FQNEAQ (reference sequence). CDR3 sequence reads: CASSFGRGGNTGELFF. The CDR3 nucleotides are TGTGCCAGCAGCTTCGGGAGGGGAGGAAACACCGGGGAGCTGTTTTTT.

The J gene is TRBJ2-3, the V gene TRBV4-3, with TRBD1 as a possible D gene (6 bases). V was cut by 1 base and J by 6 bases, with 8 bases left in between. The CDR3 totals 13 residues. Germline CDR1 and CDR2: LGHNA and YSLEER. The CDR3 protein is CASSQGQGDTQYF. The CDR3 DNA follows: TGCGCCAGCAGCCAAGGTCAGGGGGATACGCAGTATTTT.

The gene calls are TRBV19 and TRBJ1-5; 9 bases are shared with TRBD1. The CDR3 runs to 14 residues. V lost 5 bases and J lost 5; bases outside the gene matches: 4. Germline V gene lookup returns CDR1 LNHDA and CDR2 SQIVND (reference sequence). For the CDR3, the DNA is TGTGCCAGTAGTCTCCGGACAGGGGATCAGCCCCAGCATTTT. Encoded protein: CASSLRTGDQPQHF.

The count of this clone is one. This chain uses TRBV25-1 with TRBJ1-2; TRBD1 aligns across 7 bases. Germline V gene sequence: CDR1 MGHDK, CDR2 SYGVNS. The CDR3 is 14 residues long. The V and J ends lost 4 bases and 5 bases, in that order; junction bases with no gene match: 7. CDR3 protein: CASSALQGMYGYTF. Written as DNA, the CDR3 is TGTGCCAGCAGTGCCCTACAGGGGATGTATGGCTACACCTTC.

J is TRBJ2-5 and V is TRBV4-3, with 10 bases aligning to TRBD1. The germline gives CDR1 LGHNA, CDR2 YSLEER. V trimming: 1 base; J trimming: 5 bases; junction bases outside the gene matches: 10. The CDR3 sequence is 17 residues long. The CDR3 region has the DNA TGCGCCAGCAGCCAAGCTTGGGGACAGGGGTTTGTGGAGACCCAGTACTTC. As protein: CASSQAWGQGFVETQYF.

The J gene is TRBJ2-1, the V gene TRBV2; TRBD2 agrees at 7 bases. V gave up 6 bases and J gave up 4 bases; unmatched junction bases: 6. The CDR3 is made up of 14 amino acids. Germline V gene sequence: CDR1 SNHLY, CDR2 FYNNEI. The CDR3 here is CASRREGGYNEQFF. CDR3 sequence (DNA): TGTGCCAGCAGGAGGGAGGGTGGGTACAATGAGCAGTTCTTC.

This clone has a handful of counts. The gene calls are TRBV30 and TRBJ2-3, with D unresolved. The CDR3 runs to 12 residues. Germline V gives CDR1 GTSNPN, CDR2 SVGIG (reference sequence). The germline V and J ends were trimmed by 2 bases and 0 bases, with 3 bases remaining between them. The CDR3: CAWSFSTDTQYF. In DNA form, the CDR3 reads TGTGCCTGGAGTTTTAGCACAGATACGCAGTATTTT.

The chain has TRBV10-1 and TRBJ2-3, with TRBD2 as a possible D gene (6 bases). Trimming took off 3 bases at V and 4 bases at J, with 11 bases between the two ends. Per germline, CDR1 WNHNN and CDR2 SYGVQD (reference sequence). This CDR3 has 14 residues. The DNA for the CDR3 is TGCGCCAGCAGTGACTGGGGAGGCTCAGATACGCAGTATTTT. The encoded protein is CASSDWGGSDTQYF.

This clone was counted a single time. The CDR3 DNA is TGTGCCAGCAAAGTTAGACAGGGGGCGGCTGAGCAGTACTTC. Its translation: CASKVRQGAAEQYF. The J gene is TRBJ2-7, the V gene TRBV2, with 10 bases fitting TRBD1. The ends lost 7 bases at V and 7 bases at J; junction bases unmatched: 10. The CDR3 length is 14 residues. Germline assignment: CDR1 SNHLY and CDR2 FYNNEI.